This T cell receptor (beta chain) derives from a study of radiation and T cells in renal cell carcinoma. As to time point: baseline pretreatment blood. Treatment meaning: 15 Gy SBRT to primary tumor, nephrectomy 4 weeks later. The tumor was a clear cell renal cell carcinoma. The germline CDR1 and CDR2 sequences are SGHRS and YFSETQ. V was trimmed by 4 bases and J by 3 bases, leaving 16 bases between them. The CDR3 covers 15 residues. Measured with immunoSEQ multiplex PCR; TCRdb has only the in-frame clones, and not every one. Here the sample spans around 94,000 clones, 65% to 90% being singletons. The chain recombines TRBV5-1 with TRBJ2-5, with D uncertain. The sequencing used blood, collected from a patient whose treatment included radiotherapy and nephrectomy. The TCR comes from a man in his fifties with renal cell carcinoma. CDR3 sequence (DNA): TGCGCCAGCAGCCCTAACGCTTTACGGGAAGAGACCCAGTACTTC. Amino acids: CASSPNALREETQYF.